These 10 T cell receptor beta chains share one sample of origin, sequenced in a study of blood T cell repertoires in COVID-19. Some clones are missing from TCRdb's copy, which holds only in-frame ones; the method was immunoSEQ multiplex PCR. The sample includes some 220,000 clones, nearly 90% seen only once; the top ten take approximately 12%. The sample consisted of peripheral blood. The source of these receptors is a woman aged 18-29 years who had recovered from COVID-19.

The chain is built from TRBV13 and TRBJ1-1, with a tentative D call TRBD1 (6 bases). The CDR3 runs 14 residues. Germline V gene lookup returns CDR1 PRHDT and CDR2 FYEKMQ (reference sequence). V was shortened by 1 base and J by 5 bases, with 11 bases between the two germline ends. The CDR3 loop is CASSLAQGFTEAFF. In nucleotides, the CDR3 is TGTGCCAGCAGCTTAGCGCAGGGGTTTACTGAAGCTTTCTTT. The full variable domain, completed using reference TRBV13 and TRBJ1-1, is AAGVIQSPRHLIKEKRETATLKCYPIPRHDTVYWYQQGPGQDPQFLISFYEKMQSDKGSIPDRFSAQQFSDYHSELNMSSLELGDSALYFCASSLAQGFTEAFFGQGTRLTVV.

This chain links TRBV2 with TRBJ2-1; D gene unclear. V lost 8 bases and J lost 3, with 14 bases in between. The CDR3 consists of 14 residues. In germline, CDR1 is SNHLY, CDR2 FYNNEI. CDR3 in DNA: TGTGCCAGCGTACCTTTACGGAGCTACAATGAGCAGTTCTTC. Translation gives CASVPLRSYNEQFF.

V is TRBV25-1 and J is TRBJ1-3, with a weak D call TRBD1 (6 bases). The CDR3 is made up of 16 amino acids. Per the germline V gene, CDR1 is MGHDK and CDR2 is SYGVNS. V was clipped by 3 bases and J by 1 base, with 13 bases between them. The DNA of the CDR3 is TGTGCCAGCAGTGACCACGACAGGCTTTCTGGAAACACCATATATTTT. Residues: CASSDHDRLSGNTIYF.

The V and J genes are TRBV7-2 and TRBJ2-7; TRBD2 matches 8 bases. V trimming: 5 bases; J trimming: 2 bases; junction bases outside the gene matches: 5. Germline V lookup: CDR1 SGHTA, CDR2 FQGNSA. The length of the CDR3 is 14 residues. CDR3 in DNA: TGTGCCAGCAGCAAAACTAGCGGTCCCTACGAGCAGTACTTC. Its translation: CASSKTSGPYEQYF.

The CDR3 nucleotides read TGTGCCGGCCAATTACAGACCACAGATACGCAGTATTTT. Translating gives CAGQLQTTDTQYF. This chain joins TRBV18 and TRBJ2-3; the D is unclear. The CDR3 has 13 amino acids. The germline V gene encodes CDR1 KGHSH and CDR2 LQKENI. Trimming took off 11 bases at V and 2 bases at J, with 14 bases between the two ends.

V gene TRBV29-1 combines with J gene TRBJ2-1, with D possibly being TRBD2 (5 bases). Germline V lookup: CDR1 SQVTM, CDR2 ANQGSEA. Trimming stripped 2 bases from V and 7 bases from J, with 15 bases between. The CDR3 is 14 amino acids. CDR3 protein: CSVENRLALNEQFF. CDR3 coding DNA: TGCAGCGTTGAAAATCGGCTAGCCTTGAATGAGCAGTTCTTC.

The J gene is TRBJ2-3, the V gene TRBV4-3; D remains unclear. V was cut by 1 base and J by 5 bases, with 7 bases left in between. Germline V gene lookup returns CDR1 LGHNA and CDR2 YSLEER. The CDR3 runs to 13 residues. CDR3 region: CASSQVSGDTQYF. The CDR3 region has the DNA TGCGCCAGCAGCCAAGTCTCGGGAGATACGCAGTATTTT.

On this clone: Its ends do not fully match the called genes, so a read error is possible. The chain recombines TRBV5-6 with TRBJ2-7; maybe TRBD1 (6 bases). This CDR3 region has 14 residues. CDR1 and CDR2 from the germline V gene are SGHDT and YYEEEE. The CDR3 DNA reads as TGTGCCAGCAGTTTGGGGACACGGTTTTACGAGCAGTACTTC. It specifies CASSLGTRFYEQYF.

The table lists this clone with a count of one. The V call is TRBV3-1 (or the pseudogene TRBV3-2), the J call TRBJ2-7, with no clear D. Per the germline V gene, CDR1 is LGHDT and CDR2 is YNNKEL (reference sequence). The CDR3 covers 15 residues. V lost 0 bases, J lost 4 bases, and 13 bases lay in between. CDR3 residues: CASSQDSSPGYEQYF. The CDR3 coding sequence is TGTGCCAGCAGCCAAGACTCTTCACCGGGTTACGAGCAGTACTTC.

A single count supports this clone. The DNA for the CDR3 is TGTGCCACCAGTGACAGTTATCAGCCCCAGCATTTT. Translation gives CATSDSYQPQHF. This chain joins TRBV24-1 and TRBJ1-5; D remains ambiguous. Deletions cut 4 bases from V and 5 bases from J, with 5 bases between. CDR1 and CDR2 (germline): KGHDR, SFDVKD. This CDR3 contains 12 residues.